This TCR beta chain was captured by sequencing in a study of tumor and adjacent non-tumor tissue in lung cancer. Findings and caveats of the study: Top 100 clones took a larger repertoire share in normal lung. Compared with tumor, normal lung showed significantly lower TCR diversity.

RNA was extracted from bulk tissue without any cell sorting. Newly diagnosed lung cancer patients had thoracic surgery in China, August–late 2014, without prior chemotherapy. CDR3 length: 13 amino acids. Germline CDR1 reads MNHNY; CDR2 reads SVGAGI (reference sequence). Comment on this clonotype: What it binds is unknown. A read error may produce the germline difference seen at one junction end.

A modified ARM-PCR protocol with three rounds of nested PCR amplified TCRbeta. TCRdb redid the calling of the multiplex PCR reads with MiXCR, one entry per CDR3 protein. The sample yields tens of thousands of distinct CDR3 sequences, around 71% seen once. The TCR was taken from a man in his sixties with non-small cell lung cancer. The J gene is TRBJ1-2, the V gene TRBV6-6; possibly TRBD1 for D (5 bases). Sequencing was carried out using lung tumor tissue. DNA for the CDR3: TGTGTCAGCAATTCCGGGGACTGCTATGGCTACACCTTC. This codes for CVSNSGDCYGYTF.